This record looks at one T cell receptor (beta chain) sequence and its context. Its specificity is not known. This PCR relied on a set of 60 Vbeta primers and 13 Jbeta primers. Generated by immunoSEQ multiplex PCR, the TCRdb table keeps only in-frame clones and is missing some. The top ten hold 10% of the sample, which has about 120,000 clones, less than 65% seen once. The V and J ends lost 0 bases and 6 bases respectively, with 12 bases between them. This CDR3 spans 15 amino acids. Looked up from germline, CDR1 is SGHNT and CDR2 is YENEEA. This sample is part of a study of cytomegalovirus exposure and HLA in healthy donors. Findings of the study overall: There were three CMV-associated chains whose specificity for CMV antigens was confirmed in vitro. Several V segments, TRBV6-2 and TRBV6-3 among them, could not be told apart and were dropped. The classifier, whose performance was assessed in both the original and validation cohorts, reportedly diagnosed cytomegalovirus status with high specificity and sensitivity. Further analysis was carried out later, and it showed several of the most significant clusters appearing linked to common viral pathogens.

The receptor was derived from a man aged 40-49 years in good health and CMV-seropositive. Input material: PBMCs. V gene TRBV11-3 combines with J gene TRBJ2-1; D might be TRBD1 (5 bases). The CDR3 here is CASSLDGATGNEQFF. DNA for the CDR3: TGTGCCAGCAGCTTAGATGGGGCTACGGGCAATGAGCAGTTCTTC.